A selection of T cell receptor beta chains follows, all from one sample in a study of T cells in narcolepsy. Clones were read by immunoSEQ multiplex PCR, and TCRdb kept only the in-frame ones, dropping some. The table has tens of thousands of clones, about 89% seen once. The sequencing input was memory (CD45RA-) CD4+ T cells from blood. The source of these receptors is a human donor in good health. The CDR3 runs from the conserved cysteine through the conserved F or W. The D gene is left open where the match is weak. The size of a clone is reported for some rows only, either as once, few or many, or as a class for expanded clones.

CDR3,DNA,size,J,length,D,V
CASSYRINNEKLFF,TGTGCCAGTTCCTACCGGATAAACAATGAAAAACTGTTTTTT,-,TRBJ1-4,14,-,TRBV28
CASSPGDRGYTF,TGTGCCAGTAGTCCTGGGGACCGAGGCTACACCTTC,-,TRBJ1-2,12,-,TRBV19
CASSHSLGTQYF,TGTGCCAGCAGCCATAGCCTGGGGACCCAGTACTTC,-,TRBJ2-5,12,-,TRBV4-2
CASSLTGTAYGYTF,TGTGCCAGCAGCCTTACCGGGACAGCCTATGGCTACACCTTC,-,TRBJ1-2,14,TRBD1,TRBV14
CASSLVAGVTGELFF,TGTGCCAGCAGCTTAGTAGCGGGAGTGACCGGGGAGCTGTTTTTT,once,TRBJ2-2,15,TRBD2,TRBV7-8
CASSVDPGDTEAFF,TGTGCCAGCAGCGTAGATCCAGGGGACACTGAAGCTTTCTTT,once,TRBJ1-1,14,-,TRBV9
CASSTRTEPGYTF,TGTGCCAGCAGTACCCGGACCGAACCGGGCTACACCTTC,-,TRBJ1-2,13,-,TRBV27
CASSLAQGKMGEQFF,TGCGCCAGCAGCTTGGCACAGGGAAAAATGGGTGAGCAGTTCTTC,-,TRBJ2-1,15,-,TRBV5-1
CSFSGPTFYEQYF,TGCAGCTTTTCCGGGCCTACCTTTTACGAGCAGTACTTC,-,TRBJ2-7,13,-,TRBV29-1
CASRPSSGAVVPASYNEQFF,TGCGCCAGCAGACCTTCTAGCGGGGCTGTCGTCCCCGCCTCCTACAATGAGCAGTTCTTC,-,TRBJ2-1,20,TRBD2,TRBV5-1
CASSPEGLAGGETQYF,TGTGCCAGCAGCCCCGAGGGGCTAGCGGGAGGCGAGACCCAGTACTTC,-,TRBJ2-5,16,TRBD2,TRBV7-6
CAISSKGRRGDSPLHF,TGTGCCATCAGTTCCAAGGGCAGGAGGGGGGATTCACCCCTCCACTTT,-,TRBJ1-6,16,-,TRBV10-3
CASSVGLAGELFF,TGTGCCAGCAGCGTGGGACTAGCCGGGGAGCTGTTTTTT,-,TRBJ2-2,13,TRBD2,TRBV9
CASDVGRGGTDTQYF,TGTGCCAGCGATGTGGGGCGGGGGGGCACAGATACGCAGTATTTT,-,TRBJ2-3,15,TRBD2,TRBV7-9
CASSTWDNLNTEAFF,TGTGCCAGCAGCACCTGGGACAACTTGAACACTGAAGCTTTCTTT,-,TRBJ1-1,15,-,TRBV6-6
CASSVASGSIYEQFF,TGTGCCAGCAGCGTAGCGAGCGGGAGTATATATGAGCAGTTCTTC,-,TRBJ2-1,15,TRBD2,TRBV9
CASRAGWVAFF,TGTGCCAGCAGGGCAGGGTGGGTAGCTTTCTTT,-,TRBJ1-1,11,-,TRBV6-6
CATSRDGRETQYF,TGTGCCACCAGCAGAGATGGAAGGGAGACCCAGTACTTC,-,TRBJ2-5,13,-,TRBV15
CASSPAGDSPLHF,TGTGCCAGCAGCCCGGCCGGAGATTCACCCCTCCACTTT,once,TRBJ1-6,13,-,TRBV9
CASSQGTGSWGNQPQHF,TGTGCCAGCTCACAGGGGACAGGGTCTTGGGGAAATCAGCCCCAGCATTTT,once,TRBJ1-5,17,TRBD1,TRBV18
CASSLGAGGLETQYF,TGTGCCAGCAGCTTAGGTGCAGGGGGCTTAGAGACCCAGTACTTC,-,TRBJ2-5,15,TRBD1,TRBV11-3
CAWSGTVGLVSPLHF,TGTGCCTGGAGTGGGACGGTGGGGCTAGTTTCACCCCTCCACTTT,once,TRBJ1-6,15,-,TRBV30
CAWSPSNRGLTGELFF,TGTGCCTGGAGTCCATCGAACAGGGGACTAACCGGGGAGCTGTTTTTT,-,TRBJ2-2,16,-,TRBV30
CASTPVGWHQGEQFF,TGCGCCAGCACCCCGGTAGGGTGGCACCAGGGTGAGCAGTTCTTC,-,TRBJ2-1,15,-,TRBV5-1
CASSLGGGNQPQHF,TGTGCCAGCAGCTTAGGAGGGGGCAATCAGCCCCAGCATTTT,-,TRBJ1-5,14,-,TRBV7-9
CASSEDTNQPQHF,TGTGCCAGCAGTGAGGACACCAATCAGCCCCAGCATTTT,-,TRBJ1-5,13,-,TRBV2
CASKVRVLNTGELFF,TGTGCCAGCAAGGTCCGGGTTCTTAACACCGGGGAGCTGTTTTTT,-,TRBJ2-2,15,-,TRBV6-5
CASRPTGQYEQYF,TGTGCCAGCAGACCAACAGGTCAATACGAGCAGTACTTC,few,TRBJ2-7,13,-,TRBV6-5
CASSGDSGGYTDTQYF,TGTGCCAGCAGTGGAGACAGCGGAGGGTACACAGATACGCAGTATTTT,-,TRBJ2-3,16,-,TRBV2
CASSQDASDYYGYTF,TGCGCCAGCAGCCAAGACGCCAGCGATTACTATGGCTACACCTTC,once,TRBJ1-2,15,-,TRBV4-1
CSARSSYGYTF,TGCAGTGCTAGGTCCAGCTATGGCTACACCTTC,-,TRBJ1-2,11,-,TRBV20-1
CASKGDRSHEQYF,TGTGCCAGCAAAGGGGACAGGTCTCACGAGCAGTACTTC,-,TRBJ2-7,13,TRBD1,TRBV6-5
CASSGTGGYNSPLHF,TGTGCCAGCTCAGGGACAGGGGGTTATAATTCACCCCTCCACTTT,-,TRBJ1-6,15,TRBD1,TRBV18
CASSSAGSPGSPLHF,TGTGCCAGCAGTTCAGCAGGGAGTCCGGGTTCACCCCTCCACTTT,-,TRBJ1-6,15,-,TRBV6-5
CASSARPGLLNDAEQFF,TGTGCCAGCAGCGCACGTCCGGGCCTTCTCAATGATGCTGAGCAGTTCTTC,-,TRBJ2-1,17,-,TRBV7-3
CASSVRRGYEQYF,TGTGCCAGCAGCGTAAGGCGGGGCTACGAGCAGTACTTC,once,TRBJ2-7,13,-,TRBV9
CAISEGGLRSPLHF,TGTGCCATCAGTGAGGGGGGGCTTCGGTCACCCCTCCACTTT,-,TRBJ1-6,14,-,TRBV10-3
CASSLVAGTEQYF,TGTGCCAGCAGCTTAGTAGCGGGGACCGAGCAGTACTTC,few,TRBJ2-7,13,TRBD2,TRBV5-4
CASSLIGDPSEYGYTF,TGTGCCAGCAGTTTGATCGGGGACCCCTCAGAATATGGCTACACCTTC,-,TRBJ1-2,16,-,TRBV28
CASSSTEHEQYF,TGTGCCAGCAGCTCGACAGAACACGAGCAGTACTTC,-,TRBJ2-7,12,-,TRBV11-2
CASTLTGGFGANVLTF,TGTGCCAGTACCCTGACAGGGGGCTTCGGGGCCAACGTCCTGACTTTC,-,TRBJ2-6,16,TRBD1,TRBV19
CASSTQPASSYNEQFF,TGTGCCAGTAGTACTCAGCCGGCGTCCTCCTACAATGAGCAGTTCTTC,-,TRBJ2-1,16,-,TRBV19
CASSLDRGNSPLHF,TGTGCCAGCAGTTTGGACAGGGGGAATTCACCCCTCCACTTT,-,TRBJ1-6,14,TRBD1,TRBV28
CASSLSWDRVSNQPQHF,TGTGCCAGCAGTTTATCGTGGGACAGGGTTAGCAATCAGCCCCAGCATTTT,-,TRBJ1-5,17,TRBD1,TRBV27
CASSLGPGERVQRANVLTF,TGCGCCAGCAGCTTGGGTCCGGGCGAGAGGGTTCAGAGGGCCAACGTCCTGACTTTC,-,TRBJ2-6,19,-,TRBV5-1
CAWGRTGSRGYTF,TGTGCCTGGGGAAGGACAGGGTCCCGGGGCTACACCTTC,-,TRBJ1-2,13,TRBD1,TRBV30
CASSLQGNTEAFF,TGTGCCAGCAGCTTACAGGGGAACACTGAAGCTTTCTTT,-,TRBJ1-1,13,-,TRBV7-9
CASSGRTGGHETQYF,TGTGCCAGCAGTGGACGGACAGGGGGCCATGAGACCCAGTACTTC,-,TRBJ2-5,15,TRBD1,TRBV2
CASSQQGAGTGELFF,TGCGCCAGCAGCCAACAGGGGGCAGGCACCGGGGAGCTGTTTTTT,-,TRBJ2-2,15,TRBD1,TRBV4-1
CASSQWTVNNSPLHF,TGTGCCAGCAGCCAATGGACCGTGAATAATTCACCCCTCCACTTT,once,TRBJ1-6,15,-,TRBV11-3